This T cell receptor (beta chain) came from a study of blood T cell repertoires in COVID-19. Study details: The origin of the acute and convalescent COVID-19 samples was the United States, Italy and Spain.

Trimming took 3 bases from V and 0 from J, leaving 9 bases between them. Germline loops: CDR1 LNHDA, CDR2 SQIVND (reference sequence). The CDR3 length is 15 residues. Repertoires were generated with immunoSEQ multiplex PCR, while TCRdb's copy carries only in-frame clones and drops some. The sample carries approximately 200,000 clones, 75% to 90% recorded once. This chain links TRBV19 with TRBJ2-1, with D perhaps matching TRBD2 (6 bases). This receptor was taken from a woman in her late teens or twenties in a cohort exposed to, infected with or recovered from COVID-19 (not recorded which). Sequencing used PBMCs or T cells enriched from blood (not recorded which). The CDR3 sequence is CASSMLGGSYNEQFF. The DNA for the CDR3 is TGTGCCAGTAGTATGCTGGGGGGCTCCTACAATGAGCAGTTCTTC.